This TCR beta chain was observed in a study of CD8 T cells in Susac syndrome. Study-level findings and limits: The authors acknowledged that their TCR sequencing and HLA analysis involved a relatively small number of individuals.

Peripheral blood CD8+ and CD4+ T cells were profiled by TCR beta sequencing. Notes on this clonotype: Antigen: not known.

A quantity of about 0.5 to 1 ug RNA underwent reverse transcription using random hexamers. Amplification of TCR beta CDR3 was carried out by immunoSEQ multiplex PCR, which covered 54 Vbeta and 13 Jbeta segments. TCRdb re-derived calls from the immunoSEQ multiplex PCR reads in MiXCR, one entry per CDR3 protein. The sample has 180,000 or so distinct CDR3 sequences, approximately 94% seen once. The CDR3 is 10 amino acids. Germline V gene lookup returns CDR1 GTSNPN and CDR2 SVGIG (reference sequence). Trimming shortened V by 5 bases and J by 5 bases, and 6 bases separated the two germline ends. The TCR sequence derives from a human donor with multiple sclerosis. The genes are TRBV30 and TRBJ1-1; D call uncertain. Specimen: CD4+ T cells from PBMCs. CDR3 region: CAWAVTEAFF. The CDR3 DNA sequence: TGTGCCTGGGCGGTGACTGAAGCTTTCTTT.